A selection of T cell receptor beta chains follows, all from one sample in a study of T cells in Graves' hyperthyroidism and ophthalmopathy. TCRdb re-derived calls from the multiplex PCR reads in MiXCR, one entry per CDR3 protein. Of fewer than 25,000 distinct CDR3 sequences in the sample, 45% to 50% were seen once. Sequencing used blood. These TCRs come from a woman in her thirties or forties with Graves' hyperthyroidism that later progressed to Graves' ophthalmopathy. The CDR3 runs from the conserved cysteine through the conserved F or W. Fields, in order: V gene, D gene, J gene, CDR3 length, clone size, CDR3 DNA, CDR3 protein. A D gene is named only where the DNA matches it firmly. Rows may omit the clone size; those that give it use once, few, many or a size class.

>TRBV10-3|TRBD2|TRBJ2-1|15|.
TGTGCCATCGGGACTAGCGGGAGACCCTACAATGAGCAGTTCTTC
CAIGTSGRPYNEQFF
>TRBV7-9|.|TRBJ1-5|14|.
TGTGCCAGCAGCTTAGAAGGGAACAATCAGCCCCAGCATTTT
CASSLEGNNQPQHF
>TRBV5-8|.|TRBJ2-7|13|.
TGTGCCAGCAGCTTGCACAGCTCCTACGAGCAGTACTTC
CASSLHSSYEQYF
>TRBV18|TRBD1|TRBJ1-1|14|.
TGTGCCAGCTCACCATTCCCGGGACAGGACGACGCTTTCTTT
CASSPFPGQDDAFF
>TRBV16|TRBD2|TRBJ2-1|15|few
TGTGCCAGCAGCCACAAAGGACTAGACTACAATGAGCAGTTCTTC
CASSHKGLDYNEQFF
>TRBV7-2|.|TRBJ1-5|13|.
TGTGCCAGCAGCTTATCTGGAGATCAGCCCCAGCATTTT
CASSLSGDQPQHF
>TRBV19|TRBD2|TRBJ2-3|14|.
TGTGCCAGTACATCTAGCGGGTACACAGATACGCAGTATTTT
CASTSSGYTDTQYF
>TRBV7-2|TRBD2|TRBJ2-3|16|few
TGTGCCAGCAGCTTAGGCGGCGGGAGGAGCGCAGATACGCAGTATTTT
CASSLGGGRSADTQYF
>TRBV20-1|.|TRBJ1-1|12|.
TGCAGTGGCACAAGTGGAAACACTGAAGCTTTCTTT
CSGTSGNTEAFF
>TRBV15|TRBD2|TRBJ2-7|20|.
TGTGCCACCAGCAGAGATAATAGCGGGGGTGCACCTCCGTGCTCCTACGAGCAGTACTTC
CATSRDNSGGAPPCSYEQYF
>TRBV28|.|TRBJ2-5|14|many
TGTGCCAGCAGCCCGACTAGAGGTCAAGAGACCCAGTACTTC
CASSPTRGQETQYF
>TRBV18|.|TRBJ1-1|13|few
TGTGCCAGCTCCACCGGAGAAGGCACTGAAGCTTTCTTT
CASSTGEGTEAFF
>TRBV15|TRBD2|TRBJ2-1|16|few
TGTGCCACCAGCAGAGGAGCGGGAGAGGGCTACAATGAGCAGTTCTTC
CATSRGAGEGYNEQFF
>TRBV7-8|.|TRBJ2-7|13|.
TGTGCCAGCAGCGCAGGGACAAGCTACGAGCAGTACTTC
CASSAGTSYEQYF
>TRBV4-1|.|TRBJ1-2|15|many
TGCGCCAGCAGCCAAGAAGTTAGGGGGTACTATGGCTACACCTTC
CASSQEVRGYYGYTF
>TRBV7-9|.|TRBJ1-3|14|.
TGTGCCAGCAGCTTAAACCAGGCGGGAAACACCATATATTTT
CASSLNQAGNTIYF
>TRBV11-3|TRBD1|TRBJ2-5|19|.
TGTGCCAGCAGCCCCCCCAAGGTTTTTTTAGGGACAGATCAAGAGACCCAGTACTTC
CASSPPKVFLGTDQETQYF
>TRBV20-1|.|TRBJ2-7|15|few
TGCAGTGCTAGAGACGGTTGGAGGGAGTCCTACGAGCAGTACTTC
CSARDGWRESYEQYF
>TRBV29-1|.|TRBJ2-7|13|medium-sized
TGCAGCGTTGGGAATGGGGGGCAGTCTCGGCAGTACTTC
CSVGNGGQSRQYF
>TRBV6-6|.|TRBJ2-7|12|.
TGTGCCAGCAGAGCAGGGGTGTGGGAGCAGTACTTC
CASRAGVWEQYF
>TRBV20-1|TRBD1|TRBJ2-7|14|.
TGCAGTGCTAGGCCCGGGACAGGGGTCTACGAGCAGTACTTC
CSARPGTGVYEQYF
>TRBV5-6|TRBD1|TRBJ2-7|14|.
TGTGCCAGCAGTTACGGGACAGGGCCGGTCGAGCAGTACTTC
CASSYGTGPVEQYF
>TRBV7-9|.|TRBJ2-5|8|.
TGTGCCAGCAGCTCCCAGAACTTC
CASSSQNF
>TRBV7-9|.|TRBJ1-2|12|medium-sized
TGTGCCAGCAGCCTGCGAGACTATGGCTACACCTTC
CASSLRDYGYTF
>TRBV5-8|.|TRBJ2-5|13|.
TGTGCCGGCAGCCTTCCCGACCGCGGCGCCCAGTACTTC
CAGSLPDRGAQYF
>TRBV5-1|.|TRBJ2-7|14|medium-sized
TGCGCCAGCAGCTCCTTAGAGGGAGACTACGAGCAGTACTTC
CASSSLEGDYEQYF
>TRBV28|.|TRBJ2-1|15|many
TGTGCCAGCAGCGAGCTAACAGGCCGTTCTAGGTCACGGTTCTTC
CASSELTGRSRSRFF
>TRBV11-2|.|TRBJ2-5|15|many
TGTGCCAGCAGCTTAGATCTTCCCGAAGGGGAGACCCAGTACTTC
CASSLDLPEGETQYF
>TRBV7-9|.|TRBJ2-3|14|.
TGTGCCAGCAGCTATGCGACTAGCACAGATACGCAGTATTTT
CASSYATSTDTQYF
>TRBV29-1|.|TRBJ2-7|12|.
TGCAGCGTCGGAGGGGGGAGAAGCGAGCAGTACTTC
CSVGGGRSEQYF
>TRBV7-2|TRBD2|TRBJ2-7|15|.
TGTGCCATTAGCTTAGCGCTGAGCGGGGGGGACGAGCAGTACTTC
CAISLALSGGDEQYF
>TRBV6-6|.|TRBJ1-5|12|.
TGTGCCAGCAGTTACCCCTCTTTGCCCCAGCATTTT
CASSYPSLPQHF
>TRBV5-8|TRBD2|TRBJ2-1|13|many
TGTGCCAGTAAACTAGCGGGAGTGTGTGAGCAGTTCTTC
CASKLAGVCEQFF
>TRBV12-3/TRBV12-4|TRBD1|TRBJ1-2|16|few
TGTGCCAGCAGCCCGACACCGACAGGGCTAAGCGATGGCTACACCTTC
CASSPTPTGLSDGYTF
>TRBV9|TRBD2|TRBJ2-3|16|.
TGTGCCAGCAGCTTGAGGCGGGGGGGCCGGATCGATGAGCAGTATTTT
CASSLRRGGRIDEQYF
>TRBV6-2/TRBV6-3|.|TRBJ1-1|11|.
TGTGCCAGAAACAGGGAGGCTATGGCTTTCTTT
CARNREAMAFF
>TRBV10-1|TRBD1|TRBJ2-1|14|.
TGCGCCAGCTCATCCCGGGACAGGGCCAATGAGCAGTTCTTC
CASSSRDRANEQFF
>TRBV5-4|TRBD1|TRBJ2-7|16|.
TGTGCCAGCAGCTCGAAGAGACAGGGGGAAACGTACGAGCAGTACTTC
CASSSKRQGETYEQYF
>TRBV20-1|.|TRBJ1-1|13|.
TGCAGTTTGTTGGGGCAGGGGTACAATGAAGCTTTCTTT
CSLLGQGYNEAFF
>TRBV9|TRBD1|TRBJ2-6|17|.
TGTGCCAGCAGCGCAGGACAGGGGAGGTACGGGGCCAACGTCCGGACTTTC
CASSAGQGRYGANVRTF
>TRBV5-1|TRBD1|TRBJ1-4|15|many
TGCGCCAGCAACGAAATGGGACAGGGGGGTGAAAAACTGTTTTTT
CASNEMGQGGEKLFF
>TRBV30|TRBD2|TRBJ2-3|14|.
TGTGCCTGGATAAGGGAGGGAAGTACAGATACGCAGTATTTT
CAWIREGSTDTQYF
>TRBV28|TRBD2|TRBJ2-6|17|many
TGTGCCAGCAGACCACTAGCGGCCCTGGCTGGGGCCAACGTCCTGACTTTC
CASRPLAALAGANVLTF
>TRBV20-1|.|TRBJ2-7|13|.
TGCAGTGCTAGAGATCCCGGTCTCCACGAGCAGTACTTC
CSARDPGLHEQYF
>TRBV7-7|TRBD2|TRBJ2-1|16|few
TGTGCTAGCAGCCCCCAACTAGCGGGAGGATCCGGTGAGCAGTTCTTC
CASSPQLAGGSGEQFF
>TRBV7-9|.|TRBJ2-7|13|.
TGTGCCAGCAGCTTAGGACCGTTCTACGAGCAGTACTTC
CASSLGPFYEQYF
>TRBV4-2|.|TRBJ2-1|16|.
TGTGCCAGCAGCCAAGAATCGTGGACAGTCGGCAGTGAGCAGTTCTTC
CASSQESWTVGSEQFF
>TRBV7-8|.|TRBJ1-1|14|.
TGTGCCAGCAGCTCGACCCCCATGGGCACTGAAGCTTTCTTT
CASSSTPMGTEAFF
>TRBV11-2|TRBD2|TRBJ2-7|16|many
TGTGCCAGCAGCCTAACGACTAGCGGGAGTGTGGGCGAGCAGTACTTC
CASSLTTSGSVGEQYF
>TRBV19|TRBD2|TRBJ2-1|12|.
TGTGCCAGTAGTCCTAGCGGAACTGAGCAGTTCTTC
CASSPSGTEQFF
>TRBV7-2|.|TRBJ2-6|18|many
TGTGCCAGCAGCATAACCGGGACCCCTGTCGGTGGGGCCAACGTCCTGACTTTC
CASSITGTPVGGANVLTF
>TRBV20-1|.|TRBJ1-6|14|.
TGCAGTGCTCGGCGGGACCTGCGGAATTCACCCCTCCACTTT
CSARRDLRNSPLHF
>TRBV24-1|TRBD1|TRBJ2-1|15|few
TGTGCCACCAGTGGCCTGACAGGGGGTGGTAGTGAGCAGTTCTTC
CATSGLTGGGSEQFF
>TRBV7-6|.|TRBJ2-7|12|.
TGTGCCAGCAGCTCTGACACCTACGAGCAGTACTTC
CASSSDTYEQYF